One and the same sample provided the 30 T cell receptor beta chains below, sequenced in a study of blood T cell repertoires in COVID-19. Method: immunoSEQ multiplex PCR; TCRdb's copy keeps in-frame clones and lacks some. Here the sample spans more than 150,000 clones, 87% being singletons. The sample was PBMCs or T cells enriched from blood (not recorded which). The receptors come from a woman in her forties or fifties who had recovered from COVID-19.

In its sample, this clone was seen once. The genes are TRBV3-1 (or the pseudogene TRBV3-2) and TRBJ2-7; 8 bases fit TRBD2. The CDR3 sequence is 16 residues long. Germline V gives CDR1 LGHDT, CDR2 YNNKEL (reference sequence). The V and J ends lost 0 bases and 2 bases, in that order; junction bases with no gene match: 6. CDR3 nucleotides: TGTGCCAGCAGCCAAGAGTATACTAGCGGAACCTACGAGCAGTACTTC. Translating gives CASSQEYTSGTYEQYF.

This rearrangement joins TRBV27 to TRBJ1-6, with 7 nucleotides matching TRBD1. With V trimmed by 2 bases and J by 8 bases, 3 bases remained unmatched. CDR1 is MNHEY and CDR2 is SMNVEV in the germline V gene (reference sequence). The CDR3 is 14 amino acids. The CDR3 region is CASSLDRADSPLHF. In DNA, the CDR3 is TGTGCCAGCAGTTTAGACAGGGCCGATTCACCCCTCCACTTT.

V is TRBV9 and J is TRBJ2-7, with D possibly matching TRBD1 (6 bases). The CDR3 contains 18 residues. Trimming shortened V by 3 bases and J by 2 bases, and 24 bases separated the two germline ends. Germline CDR1 and CDR2: SGDLS and YYNGEE. Here the CDR3 DNA reads TGTGCCAGCAGCGCGTACACCTTGTACAGGGTAAAGACCTACGAGCAGTACTTC. Translating it yields CASSAYTLYRVKTYEQYF.

The rearrangement links TRBV28 to TRBJ1-2, with D possibly being TRBD1 (6 bases). V was trimmed by 6 bases and J by 3 bases, leaving 11 bases between them. The length of the CDR3 is 13 residues. Per germline, CDR1 MDHEN and CDR2 SYDVKM. CDR3 sequence: CASSSGADYGYTF. The DNA of the CDR3 is TGTGCCAGCAGCTCAGGGGCGGACTATGGCTACACCTTC.

This clone was counted a few times. The chain has TRBV14 and TRBJ2-5; 7 bases are shared with TRBD1. This CDR3 contains 14 residues. J gave up 2 bases and V 6 bases, and 6 bases lay outside the gene matches. Germline V gene sequence: CDR1 SGHDN, CDR2 FVKESK. CDR3 sequence (DNA): TGTGCCAGCAGTACCCCGGGACAGCAAGAGACCCAGTACTTC. The encoded protein is CASSTPGQQETQYF.

The chain has TRBV19 and TRBJ2-1; 7 bases match TRBD1. The CDR3 is 17 amino acids. The V gene end was trimmed by 7 bases and the J gene end by 1 base; junction bases not matched to a gene: 13. The V gene's germline CDR1 is LNHDA and CDR2 SQIVND (reference sequence). DNA for the CDR3: TGTGCCAGTAAGTTAGGGGGCGCTTTGTATTCCTACAATGAGCAGTTCTTC. Translated: CASKLGGALYSYNEQFF.

This chain joins TRBV18 and TRBJ1-4, with 10 bases that match TRBD1. The CDR3 loop spans 14 amino acids. CDR1 KGHSH and CDR2 LQKENI come from the germline V gene. J was trimmed by 8 bases and V by 5 bases; bases with no gene match: 5. CDR3 nucleotide sequence: TGTGCCAGCTCAGCTGGGACAGGGGTCGAAAAACTGTTTTTT. Translating it yields CASSAGTGVEKLFF.

V gene TRBV5-1 combines with J gene TRBJ1-1, with TRBD1 identical over 7 bases. Trimming took 0 bases from V and 3 from J; bases not matched to a gene: 8. Germline CDR1 reads SGHRS; CDR2 reads YFSETQ. This CDR3 comprises 16 residues. The CDR3 DNA reads as TGCGCCAGCAGCTTGGGGGCCTTTACAGGGGACACTGAAGCTTTCTTT. Its protein product is CASSLGAFTGDTEAFF.

CDR3 DNA: TGTGCCACCAGCAGATCTATCGGTTCAACAGATACGCAGTATTTT. This gives the protein CATSRSIGSTDTQYF. The chain carries TRBV15 and TRBJ2-3; no clear D. The CDR3 totals 15 residues. From germline, CDR1 is LNHNV and CDR2 YYDKDF (reference sequence). Trimming left V 2 bases short and J 3 bases short, with 12 bases between.

The V gene is TRBV2, the J gene TRBJ1-2; 10 nucleotides agree with TRBD1. Per the germline V gene, CDR1 is SNHLY and CDR2 is FYNNEI. V lost 2 bases to trimming and J lost 7 bases; unmatched junction nucleotides: 10. The CDR3 is 16 residues long. The CDR3 region is CASSEKGRGQGSGYTF. Written as DNA, the CDR3 is TGTGCCAGCAGTGAAAAGGGGAGGGGACAGGGGTCTGGCTACACCTTC.

This sequence joins TRBV7-2 and TRBJ2-1; 7 bases align to TRBD2. CDR1 and CDR2 from the germline V gene are SGHTA and FQGNSA. Trimming removed 5 bases from V and 5 bases from J; junction bases left unmatched: 6. This CDR3 is 14 amino acids long. The CDR3 coding sequence is TGTGCCAGCAGCATTAGCGGGTCCAACAATGAGCAGTTCTTC. Residues: CASSISGSNNEQFF.

V and J are TRBV5-1 and TRBJ1-1; a possible D gene is TRBD1 (5 bases). The germline gives CDR1 SGHRS, CDR2 YFSETQ. CDR3 length equals 14 residues. V lost 2 bases and J 4 bases, leaving 12 bases between the germline ends. The chain's CDR3 is CASSFLGGVTEAFF. DNA for the CDR3: TGCGCCAGCAGCTTCCTAGGAGGGGTCACTGAAGCTTTCTTT.

The chain links TRBV6-6 to TRBJ1-1, with 7 bases lining up with TRBD1. Germline values: CDR1 MNHNY, CDR2 SVGAGI (reference sequence). The CDR3 consists of 15 residues. J lost 0 bases, V lost 4 bases, and 5 bases had no gene match. Written as DNA, the CDR3 is TGTGCCAGCAGTTCGACAGGGCTAATGAACACTGAAGCTTTCTTT. As protein: CASSSTGLMNTEAFF.

J is TRBJ1-1 and V is TRBV6-4, with D tentatively TRBD1 (6 bases). Trimming removed 3 bases from V and 3 bases from J, with 8 bases in between. There are 13 residues in the CDR3. CDR1 and CDR2 (germline): MRHNA, SNTAGT. DNA for the CDR3: TGTGCCAGCAGTGAGGACAGCTACACTGAAGCTTTCTTT. Protein: CASSEDSYTEAFF.

The V and J genes are TRBV11-3 and TRBJ2-1; 12 bases are shared with TRBD2. With V trimmed by 5 bases and J by 8 bases, 13 bases remained unmatched. CDR1 and CDR2 (germline): SGHNT, YENEEA. The length of the CDR3 is 17 residues. The CDR3 DNA reads TGTGCCAGCAGCCCCAGACAACTAGCGGGAGGTTACCATGAGCAGTTCTTC. As protein: CASSPRQLAGGYHEQFF.

This clone was detected once. The chain links TRBV5-1 to TRBJ2-1; 7 nucleotides match TRBD2. The CDR3 runs 15 residues. V lost 3 bases, J lost 2 bases, and 5 bases stayed unmatched. Germline V CDR1 and CDR2: SGHRS, YFSETQ. The CDR3 bases are TGCGCCAGCAGCTCAGGACTAGTAACCTACAATGAGCAGTTCTTC. It encodes CASSSGLVTYNEQFF.

This clone was counted a few times. The chain recombines TRBV7-9 with TRBJ2-4, with D possibly matching TRBD2 (5 bases). In germline, CDR1 is SEHNR, CDR2 FQNEAQ (reference sequence). V was pared by 1 base and J by 1 base, with 14 bases between. CDR3 length: 17 residues. CDR3 residues: CASSLVGVAGAKNIQYF. CDR3 nucleotide sequence: TGTGCCAGCAGCTTAGTCGGGGTTGCCGGGGCCAAAAACATTCAGTACTTC.

The CDR3 coding sequence is TGTGCCATCAGGGAAGGGACAGGATATTCTGGAAACACCATATATTTT. This sequence encodes CAIREGTGYSGNTIYF. J is TRBJ1-3 and V is TRBV10-3, with 8 bases matching TRBD1. The CDR3 has 16 amino acids. V gave up 6 bases and J gave up 1 base; unmatched junction bases: 8. Germline loops: CDR1 ENHRY, CDR2 SYGVKD.

The V call is TRBV6-6, the J call TRBJ2-1, with 11 positions matching TRBD1. The CDR3 is made up of 16 amino acids. CDR1 is MNHNY, CDR2 SVGAGI, per germline (reference sequence). V shed 0 bases and J 8 bases; nucleotides not matched to a gene: 6. CDR3 loop: CASSYSTGQGVHEQFF. The CDR3, as DNA: TGTGCCAGCAGTTACTCCACGGGACAGGGGGTCCATGAGCAGTTCTTC.

With regard to this clone: One end of the junction is discordant with germline, which a read error may explain. The chain carries TRBV5-4 and TRBJ2-1; 8 nucleotides line up with TRBD2. The CDR3 runs 16 residues. Germline values: CDR1 SGHNT, CDR2 YYREEE (reference sequence). As DNA, the CDR3 is TGTGCCAGCAGCTTCGACACTAGCGGTGGGAGTTTTGAGCGGTTCTTC. This codes for CASSFDTSGGSFERFF.

V usage is TRBV28 and J usage is TRBJ1-3, with a tentative D call TRBD1 (6 bases). Germline CDR1 is MDHEN and CDR2 is SYDVKM. The V gene lost 5 bases and the J gene lost 2 bases, with 16 bases spanning the gap. This CDR3 has 16 residues. CDR3 region: CASSLSRGLAGNTIYF. CDR3 in DNA: TGTGCCAGCAGTCTATCCAGGGGCTTGGCTGGAAACACCATATATTTT.

The chain combines TRBV11-2 with TRBJ2-7, with 10 bases matching TRBD1. The CDR3 totals 14 residues. Germline V gene data show CDR1 as SGHAT and CDR2 as FQNNGV. The V and J ends lost 7 bases and 1 base, in that order; junction bases with no gene match: 4. The CDR3 nucleotides read TGTGCCAGCAACCGACAGGGGGCTTCCTACGAGCAGTACTTC. This gives the protein CASNRQGASYEQYF.

The chain links TRBV29-1 to TRBJ1-1; D gene uncertain. CDR1 is SQVTM, CDR2 ANQGSEA, per germline. The CDR3 consists of 10 residues. Trimming removed 6 bases at V and 2 bases at J, with 4 bases between. Here the CDR3 DNA reads TGCAGCGTGAGTAACACTGAAGCTTTCTTT. Translation: CSVSNTEAFF. The full variable domain, its missing parts supplied by reference TRBV29-1 and TRBJ1-1, is SAVISQKPSRDICQRGTSLTIQCQVDSQVTMMFWYRQQPGQSLTLIATANQGSEATYESGFVIDKFPISRPNLTFSTLTVSNMSPEDSSIYLCSVSNTEAFFGQGTRLTVV.

The rearrangement uses TRBV19 and TRBJ1-5; 9 nucleotides match TRBD1. This CDR3 is 15 amino acids long. The germline V gene encodes CDR1 LNHDA and CDR2 SQIVND (reference sequence). V gave up 5 bases and J gave up 1 base; unmatched junction bases: 3. CDR3 sequence reads: CASSYGTGSNQPQHF. The CDR3 coding sequence is TGTGCCAGTAGTTACGGGACAGGGAGCAATCAGCCCCAGCATTTT.

This clone is labeled medium-sized. This chain connects TRBV5-8 to TRBJ2-1; the match to TRBD2 covers 8 bases. Germline V gives CDR1 SGHTS, CDR2 YDEGEE. The V segment lost 2 bases and the J segment 6 bases; nucleotides outside the gene matches: 7. The CDR3 runs 15 residues. Written as DNA, the CDR3 is TGTGCCAGCAGCTTCCTGGCGGGAGGTGTCAATGAGCAGTTCTTC. Translated, it gives CASSFLAGGVNEQFF.

The chain couples TRBV28 to TRBJ1-1, with D tentatively TRBD1 (6 bases). The CDR3 covers 14 residues. The V gene's germline CDR1 is MDHEN and CDR2 SYDVKM. The V end was cut by 6 bases, the J end by 1 base, with 12 bases between. The CDR3 DNA reads as TGTGCCAGCAGGATGGGACAACCGAACACTGAAGCTTTCTTT. Its protein is CASRMGQPNTEAFF. Together with reference TRBV28 and TRBJ1-1, the CDR3 gives the full variable domain: DVKVTQSSRYLVKRTGEKVFLECVQDMDHENMFWYRQDPGLGLRLIYFSYDVKMKEKGDIPEGYSVSREKKERFSLILESASTNQTSMYLCASRMGQPNTEAFFGQGTRLTVV.

This chain connects TRBV6-5 to TRBJ2-7; TRBD2 matches 15 bases. The CDR3 sequence is 14 residues long. Germline trimming cut 8 bases from V and 4 bases from J; bases unmatched to any gene: 3. CDR1 and CDR2 from the germline V gene are MNHEY and SVGAGI. The CDR3 reads CASPGLAGGYEQYF. The CDR3, as DNA: TGTGCCAGCCCCGGACTAGCGGGAGGGTACGAGCAGTACTTC.

The rearrangement links TRBV2 to TRBJ1-6, with 9 nucleotides matching TRBD1. The CDR3 has 13 residues. Germline assignment: CDR1 SNHLY and CDR2 FYNNEI. The ends lost 9 bases at V and 10 bases at J; junction bases unmatched: 7. The CDR3 DNA is TGTGCCAGTCGGGACAGGGTAGCATCACCCCTCCACTTT. Its translation is CASRDRVASPLHF.

The chain couples TRBV18 to TRBJ2-1; TRBD1 is a possible D gene (5 bases). This CDR3 contains 15 residues. Germline CDR1 KGHSH, CDR2 LQKENI. Trimming shortened V by 2 bases and J by 0 bases, and 8 bases separated the two germline ends. The CDR3 DNA reads as TGTGCCAGCTCACCAAGCCAGGGCTCCTACAATGAGCAGTTCTTC. It codes for CASSPSQGSYNEQFF.

This chain connects TRBV6-5 to TRBJ1-1, with 9 bases matching TRBD1. V dropped 2 bases and J dropped 5; count of bases not matched to a gene: 3. This CDR3 contains 14 residues. Germline V lookup: CDR1 MNHEY, CDR2 SVGAGI. Written as DNA, the CDR3 is TGTGCCAGCAGTTACGACAGGGGGGGAACTGAAGCTTTCTTT. This translates into CASSYDRGGTEAFF.